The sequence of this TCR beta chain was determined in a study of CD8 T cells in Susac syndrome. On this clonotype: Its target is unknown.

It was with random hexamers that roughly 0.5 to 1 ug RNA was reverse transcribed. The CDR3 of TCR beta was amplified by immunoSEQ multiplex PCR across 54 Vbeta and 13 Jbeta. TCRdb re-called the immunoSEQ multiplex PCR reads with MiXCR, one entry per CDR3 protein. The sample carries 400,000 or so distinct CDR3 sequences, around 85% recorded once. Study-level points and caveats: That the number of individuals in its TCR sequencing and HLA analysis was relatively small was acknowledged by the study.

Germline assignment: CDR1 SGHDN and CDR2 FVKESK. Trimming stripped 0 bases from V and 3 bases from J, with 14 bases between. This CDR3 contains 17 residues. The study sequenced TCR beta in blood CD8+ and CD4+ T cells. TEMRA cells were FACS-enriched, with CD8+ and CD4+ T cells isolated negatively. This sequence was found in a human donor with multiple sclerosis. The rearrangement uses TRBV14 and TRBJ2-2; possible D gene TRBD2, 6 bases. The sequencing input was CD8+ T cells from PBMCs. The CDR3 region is CASSQEALALYTGELFF. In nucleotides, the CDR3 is TGTGCCAGCAGCCAAGAGGCACTAGCCCTTTACACCGGGGAGCTGTTTTTT.